This record looks at one T cell receptor beta chain sequence and its context. Its antigen has not been determined. The sample belongs to a study of T cell clusters in autoimmune cytopenias (dated by TCRdb to 2018 to 2020). With regard to the full study: Among healthy donor controls, the mean age was approximately 56 years, the median age was roughly 63 years, and 22 of 43 were female. The median TRB sequencing depth was 50,000 to 60,000 reads per sample, and the median number of distinct TRB clonotypes was approximately 2,000 per sample. The goal of the study was to determine whether autoimmune cytopenia patients have a disease-specific immune repertoire signature that could serve as a blood-based biomarker. The comparison group for autoimmune hepatitis repertoires was 23 healthy donors matched for age and sex. In autoimmune cytopenia patients, peripheral blood TRB and IGH repertoires were sequenced during active disease and over treatment follow-up, together with healthy, CLL and autoimmune hepatitis controls. For primary cytopenia, under 30 age-matched healthy donors were used as controls, and for secondary cytopenia, approximately 15 age-matched CLL patients were used as controls. The paper as a whole reports these results and caveats: The T cell clusters were defined only in silico, and the functional role of the clusters still needed to be validated experimentally. Healthy donors had almost three times as many exclusive TRB clusters as active autoimmune hepatitis patients, a finding consistent with an autoimmunity-wide signature. GLIPH suggested that primary autoimmune cytopenia patients lacked physiological T cell clusters: some 53 clusters were exclusive to healthy donors versus 17 exclusive to patients. The TRB repertoire shifts, including less even repertoires in secondary cytopenia and CLL, mostly reflected lymphoma bias and not autoimmunity. The cluster-lack signature was not seen for secondary cytopenia versus CLL, apparently masked by the dominant lymphoma-associated repertoire.

TRB rearrangements were amplified by multiplex PCR following a touch-down protocol, with the TRB-A and TRB-B primer pools mixed in one tube. Illumina adapters and sample indices were added to the amplicons through two consecutive PCR reactions performed with Phusion HS II polymerase. Amplicons were gel-purified with the NucleoSpin Gel and PCR Clean-up kit, then quantified by Qubit and quality-checked on an Agilent 2100 Bioanalyzer. Sequencing of the libraries was done on an Illumina MiSeq with 600-cycle, single-indexed, paired-end runs. Per the authors' processing: MiXCR version 2.1.12 with the default MiXCR reference library was used to align and assemble TRB reads. Each unique CDR3 nucleotide sequence defined a clone, and only productive sequences with at least two reads were analysed. Alpha-parameterized diversity profiles (alpha 0 to 5), including the Shannon (alpha 1) and Simpson (alpha 2) indices, were computed with an R script to assess repertoire diversity. Combinatorial TRB VJ usage was computed with the tcR package and compared between cohorts by principal component analysis with ade4. TCRbeta CDR3s were clustered with GLIPH on cohort pairs matched by age and read depth, and cluster frequencies were compared by Wilcoxon test. TCRdb reprocessed the sequencing reads and holds a single record per CDR3 protein sequence, with no DNA. The V and J calls here are based on TCRdb, not the publication. This sample's table lists more than 5,500 distinct CDR3 sequences. Approximately 4.4% of the sample lies in the top ten.

The CDR3 runs 13 residues from the cysteine to the phenylalanine. DNA for this receptor is not on file. The CDR1 and CDR2 encoded by the germline V gene are MNHEY and SVGAGI. For each sample, TRB amplification used roughly 250 ng of peripheral blood genomic DNA, equal to around 39,000 genome equivalents. The same data also went into a second study, on T cell repertoires in aging, cancer and after chemotherapy. From that second study: The donors fell into six age groups ranging from 30 or younger to 70 or older, and each group had at least three individuals. Control TCR repertoires from healthy donors were recorded across several months to years, and re-sampling revealed clear clonal overlap. Roughly 8.8 million TCR reads were contained in the full dataset. Compared with age-matched healthy donors, untreated patients with either hematological or solid cancers had significantly lower TCR diversity in the blood along with higher clonality. In healthy donors, the decline in TCR diversity with age was mainly explained by loss of richness, whereas in cancer patients loss of evenness was also found to contribute. In both cancer cohorts, the median generation probability rose over the chemotherapy interval, which suggests that the repertoire was reconstituted through rebound thymic output. According to the authors, the repertoire data do not permit conclusions about immunological memory after chemotherapy. The study profiled peripheral blood TCR beta repertoires from healthy donors and cancer patients to examine immunoaging and T cell reconstitution after chemotherapy. The cohort comprised 200 to 250 cancer patients, 94 with hematological and fewer than 140 with solid cancers, plus 95 healthy donors as a reference group. MiXCR versions 2.12 and 3.0.5 were used to process the TRB sequences. The repertoire metrics were Shannon diversity, evenness, clonality (calculated as one minus evenness), and diversity profiles parameterized by alpha from 0 to 5. The IGoR algorithm was used to compute generation probabilities of clones in paired pre- and post-chemotherapy samples.

This clonotype was obtained from a human donor in good health. The receptor chain draws on TRBV6-5 and TRBJ1-1; there is no DNA to check the TCRdb D call of TRBD1. The specimen sequenced was peripheral blood. The CDR3 here reads CASTPRGNTEAFF.